Listed here are 21 T cell receptor beta chains from one sample, sequenced in a study of T cell repertoires in aging, cancer and after chemotherapy (dated by TCRdb to between 2018 and 2021). The instrument was an Illumina MiSeq. Multiplex touch-down PCR with a mixed TRB-A/B primer pool was used to amplify rearranged TRB sequences covering the V, D and J segments. TCRdb itself trimmed the public reads at Q25 with fastp, ran MiXCR and retained productive beta chains. Rows with one shared CDR3 protein collapse into an entry with the most common genes and DNA. The sample records some 3,200 distinct CDR3 sequences, approximately 25% of which are singletons. Together, the top ten hold roughly 31% of the sample. Instead of sorted cells or RNA, genomic DNA extracted from peripheral blood served as the source for amplifying TCR beta rearrangements. The sequenced sample was blood. Source of these receptors: a human donor with a solid tumor.

This clonotype came up a few times. This chain connects TRBV5-1 to TRBJ1-1; D not resolved. Deletions cut 1 base from V and 4 bases from J, with 8 bases between. Germline V gene sequence: CDR1 SGHRS, CDR2 YFSETQ. The CDR3 length is 13 residues. The CDR3 protein is CASSLNPGTEAFF. DNA for the CDR3: TGCGCCAGCAGCTTGAATCCGGGCACTGAAGCTTTCTTT.

By frequency in the sample, this clonotype is large. The chain links TRBV6-2 or TRBV6-3 to TRBJ2-7, with 11 bases that match TRBD2. Germline-derived CDR1 and CDR2 are MNHEY and SVGEGT. The CDR3 covers 15 residues. V was clipped by 2 bases and J by 5 bases; unmatched bases: 5. The CDR3 DNA sequence: TGTGCCAGCAGTTACGAGCTAGCGGGAGGTCACGAGCAGTACGTC. Protein product: CASSYELAGGHEQYV.

The chain recombines TRBV12-3 or TRBV12-4 with TRBJ2-7; no reliable D call. The CDR3 sequence is 15 residues long. The germline V and J ends were trimmed by 2 bases and 0 bases, with 11 bases remaining between them. CDR3 loop: CASSLFSVSSYEQYF. CDR3 DNA: TGTGCCAGCAGTTTATTTAGTGTTAGCTCCTACGAGCAGTACTTC.

This clonotype was counted once. As DNA, the CDR3 is TGCGCCAGCAGCCAAGCGACAGCGGGAAGCTATGGCTACACCTTC. This sequence encodes CASSQATAGSYGYTF. V is TRBV5-1 and J is TRBJ1-2, with a weak D call TRBD1 (5 bases). The germline V gene has CDR1 SGHRS and CDR2 YFSETQ. Trimming took 4 bases from V and 4 from J, leaving 17 bases between them. The CDR3 loop spans 15 amino acids.

The genes are TRBV5-1 and TRBJ2-1; TRBD2 aligns across 8 bases. CDR3 length: 19 amino acids. Germline V gives CDR1 SGHRS, CDR2 YFSETQ. Trimming cost V 4 bases and J 10 bases; bases outside gene matches: 25. The CDR3 region has the DNA TGCGCCAGCAGCCCACAAAGCCAAATAGCGGGGAACCTGATGGGAGAGCAGTTCTTC. It encodes CASSPQSQIAGNLMGEQFF.

This clonotype counts as medium-sized. The chain uses TRBV6-1 and TRBJ2-1, with 12 bases identical to TRBD2. The V segment lost 6 bases and the J segment 5 bases; nucleotides outside the gene matches: 5. The CDR3 spans 15 residues. Germline-derived CDR1 and CDR2 are MNHNS and SASEGT. The CDR3 coding sequence is TGTGCCAGCAGGAGACTAGCGGGAGCACACAATGAGCAGTTCTTC. The encoded protein is CASRRLAGAHNEQFF.

To note about this clonotype: Possible read error: a much larger clone is one base away. This chain joins TRBV6-5 and TRBJ2-3, with D maybe TRBD2 (5 bases). This CDR3 has 15 amino acids. Per the germline V gene, CDR1 is MNHEY and CDR2 is SVGAGI. The CDR3: CASNYVLAGTDTQYF. The DNA of the CDR3 is TGTGCCAGCAATTACGTGCTAGCTGGTACAGATACGCAGTATTTT.

This clonotype was seen a few times. J is TRBJ1-5 and V is TRBV6-5; 8 positions match TRBD1. V shed 6 bases, J shed 5 bases, and the junction held 12 bases outside the gene matches. The V gene's germline CDR1 is MNHEY and CDR2 SVGAGI. This CDR3 is 16 amino acids long. The CDR3 DNA is TGTGCCAGCAGCAGAACCCAGACAGGGGTCGATCAGCCCCAGCATTTT. It is translated as CASSRTQTGVDQPQHF.

This clonotype was found once. A read error may be the cause here, since a much bigger clone is one base away. The genes are TRBV19 and TRBJ2-7; a weak D match, TRBD2 (6 bases). Germline V lookup: CDR1 LNHDA, CDR2 SQIVND (reference sequence). V gave up 7 bases and J gave up 7 bases, with 17 bases separating them. The length of the CDR3 is 13 residues. The chain's CDR3 is CASMGGVDNEQYF. DNA for the CDR3: TGTGCCAGTATGGGGGGAGTCGACAATGAGCAGTACTTC.

This clonotype appeared a few times. The chain employs TRBV6-2 or TRBV6-3 and TRBJ2-7, with 7 bases identical to TRBD2. The trim removed 7 bases at V and 4 bases at J, leaving 7 bases unmatched. CDR1 and CDR2 from the germline V gene are MNHEY and SVGEGT. This CDR3 contains 13 residues. The CDR3 protein is CASTPSGSYEQYF. The CDR3 DNA reads as TGTGCCAGCACCCCTAGCGGTTCTTACGAGCAGTACTTC.

This clonotype counts as medium-sized (0.01 to 0.1%). The DNA for the CDR3 is TGTGCCACCAGCCCTTCCCAGTCTGGCACAGATACGCAGTATTTT. Amino acids: CATSPSQSGTDTQYF. The chain couples TRBV15 to TRBJ2-3; D is uncertain. Germline V gene sequence: CDR1 LNHNV, CDR2 YYDKDF (reference sequence). V was pared by 5 bases and J by 1 base, with 13 bases between. This CDR3 is built from 15 residues.

By share of the sample, this clonotype is medium-sized. The rearrangement uses TRBV29-1 and TRBJ1-2; D may be TRBD1 (6 bases). Germline V gene lookup returns CDR1 SQVTM and CDR2 ANQGSEA. The germline V and J ends were trimmed by 6 bases and 8 bases, with 19 bases remaining between them. The CDR3 covers 13 residues. The CDR3 DNA follows: TGCAGCGTGGGGGGAGGGGGGCCTCAAGGCTACACCTTC. This codes for CSVGGGGPQGYTF.

V usage is TRBV27 and J usage is TRBJ1-6; 7 nucleotides align to TRBD1. V lost 5 bases to trimming and J lost 6 bases; unmatched junction nucleotides: 10. Looked up from germline, CDR1 is MNHEY and CDR2 is SMNVEV (reference sequence). The length of the CDR3 is 16 residues. The CDR3 sequence is CASSPRIGGLNSPLHF. Written as DNA, the CDR3 is TGTGCCAGCAGTCCACGGATAGGGGGCCTTAATTCACCCCTCCACTTT.

The V gene is TRBV5-1, the J gene TRBJ2-7; 7 bases line up with TRBD1. Trimming at V came to 4 bases and at J to 6 bases, leaving 13 bases not matched to a gene. This CDR3 has 15 amino acids. Germline CDR1 and CDR2: SGHRS and YFSETQ. DNA for the CDR3: TGCGCCAGCAGCCCCCCGATCGGGACAGCCGGCGAGCAGTACTTC. Amino acids: CASSPPIGTAGEQYF.

The chain couples TRBV12-3 or TRBV12-4 to TRBJ1-1; D perhaps matches TRBD1 (5 bases). The CDR3 has 15 amino acids. With 6 bases removed from V and 0 bases from J, the gap between germline ends came to 14 bases. The CDR3 DNA follows: TGTGCCAGCAGCTATAAGACAGTATTGAACACTGAAGCTTTCTTT. Its protein product is CASSYKTVLNTEAFF.

By its share, this clonotype is medium-sized. V and J are TRBV5-6 and TRBJ2-7; 14 nucleotides align to TRBD2. The CDR3 spans 18 residues. From germline, CDR1 is SGHDT and CDR2 YYEEEE. V shed 4 bases and J 5 bases; nucleotides not matched to a gene: 14. The CDR3 is CASSRRTSGRSLLHEQYF. The CDR3 DNA is TGTGCCAGCAGCCGGAGGACTAGCGGGAGGTCCCTTCTCCACGAGCAGTACTTC.

This clonotype was recorded a few times. This chain connects TRBV7-2 to TRBJ2-4; TRBD1 or TRBD2 may be the D gene (5 bases each). This CDR3 has 14 residues. Germline V gene data show CDR1 as SGHTA and CDR2 as FQGNSA. Trimming pared 2 bases from V and 8 bases from J, leaving 13 bases between. The CDR3 protein is CASSLSTVGDIQYF. As DNA, the CDR3 is TGTGCCAGCAGCTTATCAACCGTGGGGGACATTCAGTACTTC.

This sequence joins TRBV5-5 and TRBJ2-7; D may correspond to TRBD1 or TRBD2 (5 bases each). CDR3 length equals 13 residues. Germline V lookup: CDR1 SGHKS, CDR2 YYEKEE (reference sequence). V shed 1 base and J shed 5 bases, with 10 bases lying between them. The CDR3 protein is CASSLMGVDEQYF. The CDR3 nucleotides are TGTGCCAGCAGCTTGATGGGGGTGGACGAGCAGTACTTC.

This clonotype is labeled as medium-sized (0.01 to 0.1%). This chain links TRBV19 with TRBJ2-3; 9 positions agree with TRBD1. The V gene's germline CDR1 is LNHDA and CDR2 SQIVND (reference sequence). V dropped 5 bases and J dropped 0; count of bases not matched to a gene: 27. The CDR3 is 23 residues long. The CDR3 nucleotides read TGTGCCAGTAGTTCCCGGACAGGGGTTCGCGGGAGTTCTCCTTCTTCTAGCACAGATACGCAGTATTTT. It encodes CASSSRTGVRGSSPSSSTDTQYF.

The rearrangement uses TRBV6-5 and TRBJ1-1; TRBD1 might be the D (6 bases). Germline CDR1 reads MNHEY; CDR2 reads SVGAGI. V was trimmed by 5 bases and J by 3 bases, leaving 19 bases between them. This CDR3 region has 16 residues. CDR3 nucleotide sequence: TGTGCCAGCAGTCAGCCTTTACAGGGACGCGACACTGAAGCTTTCTTT. It encodes CASSQPLQGRDTEAFF.

By share, this clonotype counts as medium-sized (0.01 to 0.1%). This rearrangement joins TRBV19 to TRBJ1-5; D gene unclear. The CDR3 loop spans 14 amino acids. V gave up 2 bases and J gave up 0 bases, with 5 bases separating them. Looked up from germline, CDR1 is LNHDA and CDR2 is SQIVND (reference sequence). The CDR3 sequence is CASSINRSNQPQHF. The CDR3 DNA reads TGTGCCAGTAGTATAAATCGTAGCAATCAGCCCCAGCATTTT.